This is a list of T cell receptor beta chains from one sample in a study of cytomegalovirus exposure and HLA in healthy donors. Here immunoSEQ multiplex PCR was the method, and the copy in TCRdb shows in-frame clones only, minus some. The table lists 75,000 to 95,000 clones, with about 1.5% in the top ten. Sequences were obtained from PBMCs. These receptors came from a woman aged 60-70 years in good health and CMV-seronegative. Both conserved end residues are part of each CDR3. The D gene is left open where the match is weak.

TRBJ2-1	TRBD2	TRBV5-1	CASSLGLAGVSNEQFF	TGCGCCAGCAGCTTGGGACTAGCGGGAGTCTCCAATGAGCAGTTCTTC
TRBJ2-1	TRBD1	TRBV27	CASSSKQGVGPYNEQFF	TGTGCCAGCAGTTCAAAACAGGGGGTAGGACCCTACAATGAGCAGTTCTTC
TRBJ2-5	.	TRBV7-6	CASSAGLPGAQYF	TGTGCCAGCAGCGCGGGACTCCCCGGGGCCCAGTACTTC
TRBJ2-1	TRBD2	TRBV4-2	CASSLIGASGKNEQFF	TGTGCCAGCAGCCTCATAGGGGCTAGCGGGAAGAATGAGCAGTTCTTC
TRBJ1-1	TRBD1	TRBV10-3	CAISGTGGRAEAFF	TGTGCCATCAGTGGGACAGGGGGCCGCGCTGAAGCTTTCTTT
TRBJ2-5	.	TRBV5-6	CASRIQGPETQYF	TGTGCCAGCAGAATCCAGGGCCCAGAGACCCAGTACTTC
TRBJ2-1	TRBD2	TRBV18	CASSPTSGRGGYNEQFF	TGTGCCAGCTCACCAACTAGCGGGAGAGGCGGGTACAATGAGCAGTTCTTC
TRBJ2-2	TRBD2	TRBV25-1	CASSGTSGNTGELFF	TGTGCCAGCTCCGGGACTAGCGGGAACACCGGGGAGCTGTTTTTT
TRBJ1-2	.	TRBV7-9	CASSLADAVAGHTF	TGTGCCAGCAGCTTAGCGGATGCGGTTGCGGGCCACACCTTC
TRBJ2-1	TRBD2	TRBV7-7	CASSLGLAGVDEQFF	TGTGCTAGCAGCTTAGGGTTAGCGGGAGTTGATGAGCAGTTCTTC
TRBJ2-1	TRBD2	TRBV5-6	CASTLPGLAGVGNEQFF	TGTGCCAGCACCCTCCCGGGACTAGCGGGAGTGGGGAATGAGCAGTTCTTC
TRBJ2-2	TRBD1	TRBV19	CASSITGASTGELFF	TGTGCCAGTAGTATCACAGGGGCGAGTACCGGGGAGCTGTTTTTT
TRBJ2-1	TRBD2	TRBV10-3	CAISESASGGKNEQFF	TGTGCCATCAGTGAGTCGGCTAGCGGTGGTAAGAATGAGCAGTTCTTC
TRBJ1-5	.	TRBV10-1	CASSESSQPQHF	TGCGCCAGCAGTGAGTCGAGTCAGCCCCAGCATTTT
TRBJ2-7	TRBD1	TRBV19	CASSPRTGGYEQYF	TGTGCCAGTAGTCCCCGGACAGGGGGCTACGAGCAGTACTTC
TRBJ1-3	.	TRBV4-2	CASSQEVMAGAAGNTIYF	TGTGCCAGCAGCCAAGAAGTAATGGCGGGGGCGGCTGGAAACACCATATATTTT
TRBJ2-3	TRBD2	TRBV5-1	CASSDLAGGGNTQYF	TGCGCCAGCAGCGACCTAGCTGGGGGGGGAAATACGCAGTATTTT
TRBJ1-2	.	TRBV10-3	CAISEAGNYGYTF	TGTGCCATCAGTGAGGCAGGGAACTATGGCTACACCTTC
TRBJ1-6	.	TRBV2	CASSDRTENSPLHF	TGTGCCAGCAGTGATAGGACAGAAAATTCACCCCTCCACTTT